The 26 T cell receptor beta chains in this list originate from one sample, sequenced in a study of graft-versus-host responses after intestinal transplantation. For these receptors, no antigen is known. Only in-frame clones appear in the TCRdb table, and some are missing; sequencing was by immunoSEQ multiplex PCR. The table records 100,000 to 130,000 clones, roughly 86% of them present only once. The sample here was unstimulated CD4+ T cells sorted from spleen or lymph node cells, taken before transplant. These receptors all come from a human donor who was the organ donor for an intestinal transplant.

V gene TRBV30 combines with J gene TRBJ1-2; the D is unclear. There are 12 residues in the CDR3. Per germline, CDR1 GTSNPN and CDR2 SVGIG (reference sequence). V shed 3 bases and J shed 6 bases, with 11 bases lying between them. This CDR3 reads CAWSHGADGYTF. DNA of the CDR3: TGTGCCTGGAGCCATGGAGCGGATGGCTACACCTTC.

The gene calls are TRBV6-1 and TRBJ1-5; D remains unclear. There are 15 residues in the CDR3. Trimming removed 5 bases at V and 0 bases at J, with 11 bases between. CDR1 and CDR2 (germline): MNHNS, SASEGT. The CDR3 region has the DNA TGTGCCAGCAGTAGAGACCAGCTTAGCAATCAGCCCCAGCATTTT. Its translation is CASSRDQLSNQPQHF.

With regard to this clone: This CDR3 is also generated by other DNA sequences in the sample. This rearrangement joins TRBV7-8 to TRBJ2-3, with D uncertain. The V end lost 1 base, the J end lost 0 bases, and 5 bases lay between the germline ends. CDR3 size: 14 residues. CDR1 and CDR2 from the germline V gene are SGHVS and FQNEAQ. CDR3 loop: CASSLDLSTDTQYF. DNA of the CDR3: TGTGCCAGCAGCTTAGATCTTAGCACAGATACGCAGTATTTT.

V gene TRBV11-3 combines with J gene TRBJ2-7; 7 bases match TRBD2. The CDR3 is 14 residues long. Losses at the gene ends were 4 bases for V and 6 bases for J; bases not matched to a gene: 9. Looked up from germline, CDR1 is SGHNT and CDR2 is YENEEA. The CDR3 here is CASSSRLASGEQYF. The CDR3 bases are TGTGCCAGCAGCTCCCGACTAGCCTCCGGCGAGCAGTACTTC.

V is TRBV6-1 and J is TRBJ2-7; D uncertain. The CDR3 consists of 14 residues. Deletions cut 5 bases from V and 7 bases from J, with 18 bases between. CDR1 and CDR2 from the germline V gene are MNHNS and SASEGT. The CDR3 DNA reads as TGTGCCAGCAGTCCATCTACCGGGCCCTTTGAGCAGTACTTC. Its translation: CASSPSTGPFEQYF.

Regarding this clone: The same CDR3 also results from other DNA sequences found in this sample. This chain links TRBV11-2 with TRBJ1-6, with D hard to call. This CDR3 region has 13 residues. Per the germline V gene, CDR1 is SGHAT and CDR2 is FQNNGV. The ends were cut back, 2 bases at V and 10 bases at J, with 9 bases in the middle. This CDR3 reads CASSLLEDSPLHF. The CDR3 DNA reads as TGTGCCAGCAGCTTATTGGAGGACTCACCCCTCCACTTT.

The chain uses TRBV2 and TRBJ2-5; 9 bases are shared with TRBD2. The closer fit of TRBJ2-7 to the DNA end suggests the J call may be wrong. Germline V gives CDR1 SNHLY, CDR2 FYNNEI. The CDR3 length is 13 residues. DNA for the CDR3: TGTGCCAGCAATGCGGGAGGGCCCTACGAGCAGTACTTC. Protein product: CASNAGGPYEQYF.

This chain joins TRBV9 and TRBJ2-7; D is unresolved. This CDR3 region has 11 residues. V lost 3 bases to trimming and J lost 9 bases, with 10 bases between them. In germline, CDR1 is SGDLS, CDR2 YYNGEE. The CDR3, as DNA: TGTGCCAGCAGCGGGGCAGGTACGCAGTACTTC. Residues: CASSGAGTQYF. The full variable domain, rest sourced from reference TRBV9 and TRBJ2-7, is DSGVTQTPKHLITATGQRVTLRCSPRSGDLSVYWYQQSLDQGLQFLIQYYNGEERAKGNILERFSAQQFPDLHSELNLSSLELGDSALYFCASSGAGTQYFGPGTRLTVT.

The gene calls are TRBV6-1 and TRBJ1-1; unclear D gene. Germline-derived CDR1 and CDR2 are MNHNS and SASEGT. Trimming removed 10 bases from V and 2 bases from J, with 14 bases in between. The CDR3 runs 13 residues. The CDR3 DNA reads as TGTGCCACCCTCAGCTCCACAAACACTGAAGCTTTCTTT. It is translated as CATLSSTNTEAFF.

This clone was seen more than once but under ten times. The chain uses TRBV7-2 and TRBJ1-1, with 7 bases aligning to TRBD1. CDR1 and CDR2 (germline): SGHTA, FQGNSA. CDR3 length: 15 residues. Trimming took 1 base from V and 4 from J; bases not matched to a gene: 6. CDR3 coding DNA: TGTGCCAGCAGCTTAGGGTGGAGGGGGCCCACTGAAGCTTTCTTT. It is translated as CASSLGWRGPTEAFF.

The chain joins TRBV19 to TRBJ1-2, with a tentative D call TRBD1 (5 bases). Germline assignment: CDR1 LNHDA and CDR2 SQIVND (reference sequence). The CDR3 has 12 residues. Trimming shortened V by 9 bases and J by 8 bases, and 16 bases separated the two germline ends. CDR3 amino acids: CASRRGVSGYTF. As DNA, the CDR3 is TGTGCCAGCCGACGGGGGGTGAGCGGCTACACCTTC.

The chain carries TRBV21-1 and TRBJ2-7; the table's TRBD1 call for D was not verified on the DNA. TRBV21-1 is given as a pseudogene. The CDR3 contains 19 residues. CDR3 in amino acids: CASSKEGDMTGRNSYEQYF. CDR3 nucleotides: TGTGCCAGCAGCAAAGAAGGAGATATGACAGGGAGAAACTCCTACGAGCAGTACTTC.

The rearrangement joins TRBV11-2 to TRBJ2-7; TRBD2 matches 13 bases. Unmatched junction bases numbered 13, after V lost 5 bases and J lost 6 bases. The germline CDR1 and CDR2 sequences are SGHAT and FQNNGV. The CDR3 is 17 residues long. CDR3 nucleotides: TGTGCCAGCAGCCAGACCCGACTAGCGGGGGGATCAGGCGAGCAGTACTTC. Its protein product is CASSQTRLAGGSGEQYF.

The CDR3 loop reads CSVASGGPTVADTQYF. The CDR3 nucleotides are TGCAGCGTGGCAAGCGGGGGGCCCACCGTTGCAGATACGCAGTATTTT. The chain is built from TRBV29-1 and TRBJ2-3, with 9 nucleotides matching TRBD2. V dropped 6 bases and J dropped 4; count of bases not matched to a gene: 14. The CDR3 runs 16 residues. From germline, CDR1 is SQVTM and CDR2 ANQGSEA.

The sample holds one count of this clone. The V call is TRBV2, the J call TRBJ1-1; D is ambiguous. Between the trimmed V and J ends, which lost 5 bases and 6 bases, there was a span of 16 bases. This CDR3 is built from 14 residues. Germline V gene sequence: CDR1 SNHLY, CDR2 FYNNEI. CDR3 nucleotides: TGTGCCAGCAGTCCCCGACCTCAAAACCCTGAAGCTTTCTTT. Amino acids: CASSPRPQNPEAFF.

The rearrangement joins TRBV2 to TRBJ1-4, with D unclear. Germline lookup yields CDR1 SNHLY and CDR2 FYNNEI. This CDR3 is 12 amino acids long. Trimming removed 6 bases at V and 8 bases at J, with 10 bases between. The DNA of the CDR3 is TGTGCCAGCAGGAAGTTGGAGGAAAAACTGTTTTTT. Translation gives CASRKLEEKLFF.

The J gene is TRBJ2-3, the V gene TRBV5-1; 9 bases match TRBD2. Trimming cost V 0 bases and J 4 bases; bases outside gene matches: 6. The CDR3 runs to 16 residues. Germline values: CDR1 SGHRS, CDR2 YFSETQ. The DNA of the CDR3 is TGCGCCAGCAGCTTGGCTCAGCGGGGGGTCTCAGATACGCAGTATTTT. Translated: CASSLAQRGVSDTQYF.

The chain joins TRBV6-6 to TRBJ1-2; 9 bases line up with TRBD1. Germline CDR1 MNHNY, CDR2 SVGAGI (reference sequence). This CDR3 contains 14 residues. Germline trimming cut 6 bases from V and 2 bases from J; bases unmatched to any gene: 4. CDR3 nucleotide sequence: TGTGCCAGCAGGCCCGGGACAGGGAACTATGGCTACACCTTC. Protein product: CASRPGTGNYGYTF.

The genes are TRBV11-2 and TRBJ1-6, with 8 bases identical to TRBD1. V lost 3 bases to trimming and J lost 11 bases; unmatched junction nucleotides: 6. Germline V lookup: CDR1 SGHAT, CDR2 FQNNGV. The CDR3 consists of 14 residues. The CDR3 spells CASSFPGGATPLHF. Written as DNA, the CDR3 is TGTGCCAGCAGCTTCCCAGGGGGCGCGACACCCCTCCACTTT. The variable domain in full, completed from reference TRBV11-2 and TRBJ1-6, reads EAGVAQSPRYKIIEKRQSVAFWCNPISGHATLYWYQQILGQGPKLLIQFQNNGVVDDSQLPKDRFSAERLKGVDSTLKIQPAKLEDSAVYLCASSFPGGATPLHFGNGTRLTVT.

With respect to this clone: The sample contains more than one DNA sequence encoding this CDR3. J is TRBJ2-5 and V is TRBV19; D may match TRBD1 or TRBD2 (5 bases each). Germline V gene lookup returns CDR1 LNHDA and CDR2 SQIVND (reference sequence). Trimming stripped 5 bases from V and 4 bases from J, with 11 bases between. This CDR3 contains 13 residues. CDR3 DNA: TGTGCCAGTAGTTCCCGGGGACGAGAGACCCAGTACTTC. This gives the protein CASSSRGRETQYF. Using reference TRBV19 and TRBJ2-5 for the parts outside the CDR3, the full variable domain is DGGITQSPKYLFRKEGQNVTLSCEQNLNHDAMYWYRQDPGQGLRLIYYSQIVNDFQKGDIAEGYSVSREKKESFPLTVTSAQKNPTAFYLCASSSRGRETQYFGPGTRLLVL.

The CDR3 bases are TGTGCCAGCAGCCGCGGGACAGGCGACAACTATGGCTACACCTTC. Encoded protein: CASSRGTGDNYGYTF. The chain couples TRBV7-9 to TRBJ1-2; TRBD1 matches at 8 bases. CDR3 length: 15 amino acids. The junction had 7 bases not matched to a gene; V was cut back by 5 bases and J by 2 bases. The germline V gene encodes CDR1 SEHNR and CDR2 FQNEAQ (reference sequence). Variable domain in full (rest from reference TRBV7-9 and TRBJ1-2): DTGVSQNPRHKITKRGQNVTFRCDPISEHNRLYWYRQTLGQGPEFLTYFQNEAQLEKSRLLSDRFSAERPKGSFSTLEIQRTEQGDSAMYLCASSRGTGDNYGYTFGSGTRLTVV.

The CDR3 is CASSYGDSVLYEQYF. DNA of the CDR3: TGTGCCAGCAGTTACGGGGACAGCGTACTCTACGAGCAGTACTTC. The V and J genes are TRBV6-5 and TRBJ2-7, with 7 positions matching TRBD1. Germline trimming cut 2 bases from V and 3 bases from J; bases unmatched to any gene: 7. CDR1 and CDR2 (germline): MNHEY, SVGAGI. This CDR3 contains 15 residues.

This clone was picked up one time. The V gene is TRBV7-9, the J gene TRBJ2-3, with 8 bases that match TRBD2. Losses at the gene ends were 4 bases for V and 2 bases for J; bases not matched to a gene: 8. This CDR3 comprises 16 residues. Germline assignment: CDR1 SEHNR and CDR2 FQNEAQ (reference sequence). The CDR3 DNA reads TGTGCCAGCAGCTCCGGGGGGGGAGGGTACACAGATACGCAGTATTTT. Translated, it gives CASSSGGGGYTDTQYF.

A few counts support this clone. J is TRBJ1-6 and V is TRBV30, with a tentative D call TRBD1 (5 bases). The CDR3 has 14 amino acids. CDR1 is GTSNPN, CDR2 SVGIG, per germline (reference sequence). The V end was cut by 3 bases, the J end by 7 bases, with 13 bases between. The CDR3 loop is CAWRGLVGNSPLHF. In nucleotides, the CDR3 is TGTGCCTGGAGGGGACTTGTCGGGAATTCACCCCTCCACTTT. The full variable domain, in which reference TRBV30 and TRBJ1-6 provide the parts outside the CDR3, is SQTIHQWPATLVQPVGSPLSLECTVEGTSNPNLYWYRQAAGRGLQLLFYSVGIGQISSEVPQNLSASRPQDRQFILSSKKLLLSDSGFYLCAWRGLVGNSPLHFGNGTRLTVT.

This clone was detected once. The chain joins TRBV5-1 to TRBJ1-3; TRBD1 might be the D (6 bases). Germline loops: CDR1 SGHRS, CDR2 YFSETQ. Trimming took off 3 bases at V and 0 bases at J, with 13 bases between the two ends. This CDR3 is 16 amino acids long. The CDR3 is CASSSGHLDSGNTIYF. As DNA, the CDR3 is TGCGCCAGCAGCTCGGGACACCTAGACTCTGGAAACACCATATATTTT.

The chain links TRBV18 to TRBJ1-1; D unclear. Between the trimmed V and J ends, which lost 2 bases and 2 bases, there was a span of 9 bases. Per germline, CDR1 KGHSH and CDR2 LQKENI. The CDR3 extends over 14 amino acids. Here the CDR3 reads CASSPINRNTEAFF. CDR3 bases: TGTGCCAGCTCACCAATAAATCGAAACACTGAAGCTTTCTTT.